In its sample, the clone carrying this T cell receptor (beta chain) was seen a few times. What it binds is unknown. CDR1 is SEHNR, CDR2 FQNEAQ, per germline (reference sequence). This CDR3 contains 13 residues. Trimming took 5 bases from V and 7 from J, leaving 12 bases between them. This sample was included in a study of T-cell reconstitution after alpha-beta-depleted transplantation in children. Study conclusions and caveats: Surviving thymic progenitors and recipient T cells were the source of high TCRbeta diversity at day 60 in some patients. The authors attributed T-cell counts and diversity one year after transplant mostly to newly produced T cells. The origin of alpha-beta T cells about two months after transplant was reportedly several hundred expanded graft clones.

Construction of the TCRbeta library involved unique molecular identifiers. Via MiXCR, TCRdb re-called the PCR reads, giving one row per CDR3 protein. Altogether a few hundred thousand distinct CDR3 sequences are present, 43% being singletons, with the ten largest covering under 35%. This clonotype was sampled from a girl aged 2-9 years with aplastic anemia, due to receive a stem cell transplant. The gene calls are TRBV7-9 and TRBJ2-1; D is perhaps TRBD2 (7 bases). Sequences were derived from PBMCs, sampled before TCRalphabeta/CD19-depleted stem cell transplant. The CDR3 reads CASSQGTTNEQFF. CDR3 coding DNA: TGTGCCAGCAGCCAGGGGACTACTAATGAGCAGTTCTTC.